The T cell receptor (beta chain) described here comes from a study of PD-L1 blockade in urothelial cancer. Study background: Patients went on atezolizumab in the mid-2010s, receiving 1,200 mg intravenously every 3 weeks. Reported median T cell count for blood samples was 140,000 to 150,000.

Time point meaning: pretreatment peripheral blood. Assay used: immunoSEQ multiplex PCR; TCRdb lists only in-frame clones, some missing. The sample carries fewer than 50,000 clones, around four fifths recorded once. Trimming cost V 4 bases and J 0 bases, with 7 bases left between them. The CDR3 contains 13 residues. Germline-derived CDR1 and CDR2 are SGHRS and YFSETQ. This sequence was found in a man between 65 and 85 years old with urothelial cancer. The J gene is TRBJ1-1, the V gene TRBV5-1; D gene uncertain. Sequences were derived from PBMCs, sampled around atezolizumab (anti-PD-L1) treatment. The CDR3 DNA follows: TGCGCCAGCAGCCCAGATCTGAACACTGAAGCTTTCTTT. It specifies CASSPDLNTEAFF.